The source of this TCR beta chain is a study of blood T cells in healthy people across ages. The study, taken as a whole, reports: CMV infection status of these donors was not known.

Notes on this clonotype: Its antigen is not identified.

Primed by a sample-barcoded 5' primer and a J-beta primer mix, a second PCR proceeded for roughly 6 to 12 cycles. TCRdb analysed the 5' RACE reads with MiXCR anew, one entry per CDR3 protein. This table has approximately 290,000 distinct CDR3 sequences, 27% appearing once. This CDR3 is 15 amino acids long. Unmatched junction bases numbered 7, after V lost 6 bases and J lost 5 bases. CDR1 and CDR2 from the germline V gene are ENHRY and SYGVKD. The sample taken for sequencing was blood. The TCR originated in a woman aged 70 to 79 in good health. The rearrangement joins TRBV10-3 to TRBJ2-5; 12 positions match TRBD2. Here the CDR3 DNA reads TGTGCCATCAGCCTAGCGGGGGGGAAAAAGGAGACCCAGTACTTC. Its translation is CAISLAGGKKETQYF.